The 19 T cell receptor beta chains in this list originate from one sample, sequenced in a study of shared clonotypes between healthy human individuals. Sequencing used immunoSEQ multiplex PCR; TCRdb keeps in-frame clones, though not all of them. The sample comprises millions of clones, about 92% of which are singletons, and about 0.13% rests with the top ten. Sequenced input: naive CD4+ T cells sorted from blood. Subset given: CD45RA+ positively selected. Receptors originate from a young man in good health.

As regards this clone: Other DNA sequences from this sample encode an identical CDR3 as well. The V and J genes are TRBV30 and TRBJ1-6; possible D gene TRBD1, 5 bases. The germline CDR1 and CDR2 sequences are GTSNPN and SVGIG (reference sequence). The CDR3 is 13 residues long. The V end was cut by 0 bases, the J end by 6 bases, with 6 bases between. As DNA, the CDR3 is TGTGCCTGGAGTGTTGACAGTAATTCACCCCTCCACTTT. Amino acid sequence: CAWSVDSNSPLHF.

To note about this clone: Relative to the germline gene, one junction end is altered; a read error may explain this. In DNA, the CDR3 is TGTGCCAGCAGTCTCGGTGGAACGCCTGTCTTC. Its protein product is CASSLGGTPVF. The J gene is TRBJ2-7, the V gene TRBV6-5; D is unresolved. This CDR3 is 11 amino acids long. CDR1 and CDR2 from the germline V gene are MNHEY and SVGAGI.

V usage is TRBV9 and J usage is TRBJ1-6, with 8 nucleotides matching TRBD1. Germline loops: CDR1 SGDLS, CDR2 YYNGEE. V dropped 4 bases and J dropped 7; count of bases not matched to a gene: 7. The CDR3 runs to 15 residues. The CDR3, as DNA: TGTGCCAGCAGCCCACAAGGGACAGGAAATTCACCCCTCCACTTT. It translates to CASSPQGTGNSPLHF.

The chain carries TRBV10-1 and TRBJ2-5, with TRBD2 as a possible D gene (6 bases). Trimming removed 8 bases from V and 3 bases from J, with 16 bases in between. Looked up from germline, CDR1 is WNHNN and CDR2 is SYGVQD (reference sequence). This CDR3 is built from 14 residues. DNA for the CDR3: TGCGCCAGCTCGAGAGGAGGGCTCGAAGAGACCCAGTACTTC. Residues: CASSRGGLEETQYF.

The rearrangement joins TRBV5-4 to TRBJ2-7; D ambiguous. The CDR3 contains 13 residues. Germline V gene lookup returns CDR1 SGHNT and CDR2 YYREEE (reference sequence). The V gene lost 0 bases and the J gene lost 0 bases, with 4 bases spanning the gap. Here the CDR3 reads CASSLVHSYEQYF. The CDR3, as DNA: TGTGCCAGCAGCTTGGTCCACTCCTACGAGCAGTACTTC.

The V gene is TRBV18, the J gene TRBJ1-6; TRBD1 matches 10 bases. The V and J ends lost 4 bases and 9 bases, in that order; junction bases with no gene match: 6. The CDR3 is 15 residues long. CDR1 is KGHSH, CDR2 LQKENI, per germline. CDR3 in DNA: TGTGCCAGCTCACAGACGGGACAGGGGACTTCACCCCTCCACTTT. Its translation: CASSQTGQGTSPLHF.

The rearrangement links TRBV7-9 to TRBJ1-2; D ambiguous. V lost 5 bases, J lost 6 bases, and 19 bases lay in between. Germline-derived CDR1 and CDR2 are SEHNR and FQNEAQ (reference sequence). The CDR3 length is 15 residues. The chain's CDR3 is CASSPTWGGLNGYTF. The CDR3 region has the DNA TGTGCCAGCAGCCCTACTTGGGGAGGGCTCAATGGCTACACCTTC. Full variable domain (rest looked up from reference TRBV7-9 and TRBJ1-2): DTGVSQNPRHKITKRGQNVTFRCDPISEHNRLYWYRQTLGQGPEFLTYFQNEAQLEKSRLLSDRFSAERPKGSFSTLEIQRTEQGDSAMYLCASSPTWGGLNGYTFGSGTRLTVV.

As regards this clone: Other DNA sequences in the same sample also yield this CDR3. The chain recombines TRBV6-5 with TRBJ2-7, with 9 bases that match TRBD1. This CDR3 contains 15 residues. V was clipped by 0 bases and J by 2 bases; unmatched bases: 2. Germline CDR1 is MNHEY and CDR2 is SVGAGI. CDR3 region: CASSYSGQGPYEQYF. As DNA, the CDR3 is TGTGCCAGCAGTTACTCGGGACAGGGCCCCTACGAGCAGTACTTC.

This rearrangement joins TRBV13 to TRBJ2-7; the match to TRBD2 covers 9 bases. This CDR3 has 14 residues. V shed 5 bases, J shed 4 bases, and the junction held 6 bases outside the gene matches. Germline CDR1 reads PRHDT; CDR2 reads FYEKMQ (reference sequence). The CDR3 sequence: CASSLSGSAYEQYF. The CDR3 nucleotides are TGTGCCAGCAGCCTTAGCGGGAGCGCTTACGAGCAGTACTTC.

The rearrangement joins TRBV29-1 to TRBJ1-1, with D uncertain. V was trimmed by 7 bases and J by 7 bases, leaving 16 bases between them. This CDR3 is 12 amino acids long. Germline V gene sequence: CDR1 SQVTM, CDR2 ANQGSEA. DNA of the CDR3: TGCAGCGCCTGGGGAGTAGAGGGTGAAGCTTTCTTT. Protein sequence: CSAWGVEGEAFF.

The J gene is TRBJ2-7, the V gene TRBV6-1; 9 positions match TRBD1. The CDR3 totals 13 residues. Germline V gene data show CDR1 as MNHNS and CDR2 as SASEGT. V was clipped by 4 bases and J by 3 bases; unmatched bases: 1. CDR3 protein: CASSVDRGYEQYF. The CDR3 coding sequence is TGTGCCAGCAGTGTGGACAGGGGCTACGAGCAGTACTTC.

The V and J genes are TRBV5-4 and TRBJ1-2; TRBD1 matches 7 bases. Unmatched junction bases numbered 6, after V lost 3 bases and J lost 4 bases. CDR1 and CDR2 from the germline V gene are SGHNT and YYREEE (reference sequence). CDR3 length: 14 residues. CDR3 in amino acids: CASSSRDSLYGYTF. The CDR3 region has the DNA TGTGCCAGCAGCTCCCGGGACAGCCTCTATGGCTACACCTTC. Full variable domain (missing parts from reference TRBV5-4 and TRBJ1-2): ETGVTQSPTHLIKTRGQQVTLRCSSQSGHNTVSWYQQALGQGPQFIFQYYREEENGRGNFPPRFSGLQFPNYSSELNVNALELDDSALYLCASSSRDSLYGYTFGSGTRLTVV.

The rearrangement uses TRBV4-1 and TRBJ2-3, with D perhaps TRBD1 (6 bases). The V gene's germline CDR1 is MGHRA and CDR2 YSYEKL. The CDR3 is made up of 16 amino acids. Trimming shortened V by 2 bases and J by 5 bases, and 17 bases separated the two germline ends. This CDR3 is CASSQSPGAGKDTQYF. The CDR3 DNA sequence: TGCGCCAGCAGCCAAAGCCCAGGGGCCGGGAAAGATACGCAGTATTTT.

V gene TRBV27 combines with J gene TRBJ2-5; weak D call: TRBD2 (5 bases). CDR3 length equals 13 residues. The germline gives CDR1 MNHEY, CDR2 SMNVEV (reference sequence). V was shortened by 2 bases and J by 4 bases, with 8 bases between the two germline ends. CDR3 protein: CASSLERRETQYF. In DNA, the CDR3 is TGTGCCAGCAGTTTAGAGCGGAGAGAGACCCAGTACTTC.

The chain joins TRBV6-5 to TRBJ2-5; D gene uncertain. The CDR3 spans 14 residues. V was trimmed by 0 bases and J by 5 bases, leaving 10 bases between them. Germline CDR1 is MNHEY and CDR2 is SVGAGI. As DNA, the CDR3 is TGTGCCAGCAGTTACTCCAGCCTGGGGGAGACCCAGTACTTC. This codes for CASSYSSLGETQYF.

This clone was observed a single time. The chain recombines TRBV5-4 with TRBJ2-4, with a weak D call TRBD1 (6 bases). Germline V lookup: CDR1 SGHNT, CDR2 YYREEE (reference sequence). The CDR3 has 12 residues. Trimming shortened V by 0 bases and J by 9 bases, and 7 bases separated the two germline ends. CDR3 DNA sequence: TGTGCCAGCAGCTTGGAAGGGGGCATTCAGTACTTC. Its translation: CASSLEGGIQYF. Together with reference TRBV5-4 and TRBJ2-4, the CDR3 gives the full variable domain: ETGVTQSPTHLIKTRGQQVTLRCSSQSGHNTVSWYQQALGQGPQFIFQYYREEENGRGNFPPRFSGLQFPNYSSELNVNALELDDSALYLCASSLEGGIQYFGAGTRLSVL.

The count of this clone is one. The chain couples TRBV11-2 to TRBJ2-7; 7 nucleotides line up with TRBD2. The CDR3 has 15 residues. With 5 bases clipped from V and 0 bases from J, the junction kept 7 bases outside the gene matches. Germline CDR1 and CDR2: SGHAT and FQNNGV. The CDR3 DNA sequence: TGTGCCAGCAGCCGCCTAGCGGATAGCTCCTACGAGCAGTACTTC. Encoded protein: CASSRLADSSYEQYF.

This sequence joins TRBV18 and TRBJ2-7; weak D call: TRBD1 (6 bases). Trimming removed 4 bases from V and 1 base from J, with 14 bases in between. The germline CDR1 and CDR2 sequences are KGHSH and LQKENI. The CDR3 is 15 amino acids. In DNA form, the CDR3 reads TGTGCCAGCTCACTAACGGGACAAATTTCCTACGAGCAGTACTTC. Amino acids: CASSLTGQISYEQYF.

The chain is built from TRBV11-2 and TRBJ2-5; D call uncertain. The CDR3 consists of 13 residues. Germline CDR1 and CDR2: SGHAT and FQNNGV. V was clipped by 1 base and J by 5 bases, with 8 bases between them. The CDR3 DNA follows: TGTGCCAGCAGCTTAGGGAAGGGCGAGACCCAGTACTTC. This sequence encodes CASSLGKGETQYF.